The 30 T cell receptor beta chains presented below share a single source sample, sequenced in a study of metastatic and nonmetastatic thyroid tumors. TCRdb re-clonotyped the PCR reads via MiXCR. In the table there are 30,000 or so clones, around a fifth of which are singletons. Until they underwent thyroid surgery, no patient had received any treatment. The specimen sequenced was blood. These receptors all stem from a female donor with papillary thyroid cancer or a benign thyroid nodule (not recorded which). Some clones in this sample may be carry-over from other donors' samples.

The V and J genes are TRBV28 and TRBJ1-2; possible D gene TRBD1, 5 bases. The CDR3 contains 15 residues. V lost 1 base to trimming and J lost 6 bases, with 15 bases between them. Germline-derived CDR1 and CDR2 are MDHEN and SYDVKM. The CDR3 loop reads CASSLSLVGQDGYTF. CDR3 nucleotides: TGTGCCAGCAGTTTATCCCTCGTGGGGCAGGATGGCTACACCTTC.

This clone showed up many times. The chain links TRBV3-1 to TRBJ1-1; 9 bases match TRBD1. With V trimmed by 4 bases and J by 3 bases, 3 bases remained unmatched. Germline CDR1 LGHDT, CDR2 YNNKEL (reference sequence). CDR3 length: 14 amino acids. The CDR3 sequence is CASSPRDRDTEAFF. In DNA form, the CDR3 reads TGTGCCAGCAGCCCGCGGGACAGGGACACTGAAGCTTTCTTT. Filled out from reference TRBV3-1 and TRBJ1-1, the complete variable domain reads DTAVSQTPKYLVTQMGNDKSIKCEQNLGHDTMYWYKQDSKKFLKIMFSYNNKELIINETVPNRFSPKSPDKAHLNLHINSLELGDSAVYFCASSPRDRDTEAFFGQGTRLTVV.

This clone occurred many times. The rearrangement links TRBV6-5 to TRBJ1-5; no reliable D call. Germline V gene lookup returns CDR1 MNHEY and CDR2 SVGAGI. The CDR3 length is 12 residues. V lost 2 bases and J 15 bases, leaving 14 bases between the germline ends. CDR3 nucleotide sequence: TGTGCCAGCAGTTACGTCGACGGCAATCGGCATTTT. It is translated as CASSYVDGNRHF.

This clone was seen repeatedly, ten times or more. With a much larger clone just one base away, this may be a read error. The chain uses TRBV12-3 or TRBV12-4 and TRBJ2-7; the match to TRBD2 covers 10 bases. The CDR3 covers 14 residues. This CDR3 is CAGSLGTSAVEQYF. The DNA for the CDR3 is TGTGCCGGCAGTTTGGGGACTAGCGCAGTCGAGCAGTACTTC.

This clone was recorded many times. At one boundary the junction diverges from the germline segment, which might be a read error. Other DNA sequences in this specimen translate into the identical CDR3. This chain connects TRBV20-1 to TRBJ2-3; 16 positions agree with TRBD2. Per germline, CDR1 DFQATT and CDR2 SNEGSKA (reference sequence). This CDR3 is built from 18 residues. CDR3 region: CSAIRGLAGGVGTDTQYF. In nucleotides, the CDR3 is TGCAGTGCCATCCGGGGACTAGCGGGGGGGGTAGGCACGGATACGCAGTATTTT.

This clone has at least ten counts. V and J are TRBV2 and TRBJ1-5; TRBD1 aligns across 8 bases. The germline V gene has CDR1 SNHLY and CDR2 FYNNEI. CDR3 size: 15 residues. J gave up 3 bases and V 6 bases, and 7 bases lay outside the gene matches. CDR3 coding DNA: TGTGCCAGCAGCGGGAGACAGGGGAACAATCAGCCCCAGCATTTT. This sequence encodes CASSGRQGNNQPQHF.

This clone was seen many times. The chain recombines TRBV5-1 with TRBJ2-7; 12 bases match TRBD2. CDR3 length equals 14 residues. The junction had 2 bases not matched to a gene; V was cut back by 3 bases and J by 4 bases. Germline V lookup: CDR1 SGHRS, CDR2 YFSETQ. This CDR3 reads CASSSSGGAYEQYF. The CDR3 DNA sequence: TGCGCCAGCAGCTCTAGCGGGGGGGCGTACGAGCAGTACTTC.

This clone was recorded many times. This may arise from a read error, as a much more abundant clone is one base away. The genes are TRBV20-1 and TRBJ1-5; maybe TRBD1 (6 bases). Germline loops: CDR1 DFQATT, CDR2 SNEGSKA (reference sequence). This CDR3 region has 13 residues. CDR3 in amino acids: CSASYREYQPRHF. The CDR3 DNA sequence: TGCAGTGCTAGTTACAGGGAATATCAGCCCCGGCATTTT.

This clone was recorded at least ten times. CDR3 sequence (DNA): TGTGCCAGCAGTGAAGAGAGGGCAGGGGCGCGCCAAAACCAAGAGACCCAGTACTTC. It codes for CASSEERAGARQNQETQYF. The chain uses TRBV2 and TRBJ2-5, with a tentative D call TRBD1 (6 bases). Germline V lookup: CDR1 SNHLY, CDR2 FYNNEI. The CDR3 covers 19 residues. V lost 1 base and J 0 bases, leaving 21 bases between the germline ends.

The sample holds many counts of this clone. The V gene is TRBV12-3 or TRBV12-4, the J gene TRBJ2-7, with D unresolved. The V end lost 6 bases, the J end lost 4 bases, and 16 bases lay between the germline ends. The CDR3 is 14 residues long. CDR3 coding DNA: TGTGCCAGCAGCGATAGTGGCTTAACATACGAGCAGTACTTC. Translating gives CASSDSGLTYEQYF.

This clone was seen ten or more times. This chain joins TRBV2 and TRBJ1-2; 9 nucleotides agree with TRBD1. CDR1 and CDR2 from the germline V gene are SNHLY and FYNNEI. Unmatched junction bases numbered 5, after V lost 6 bases and J lost 6 bases. CDR3 length equals 13 residues. CDR3 loop: CASRGDRVDGYTF. The CDR3 nucleotides are TGTGCCAGCAGGGGGGACAGGGTCGATGGCTACACCTTC.

This clone was observed once. The conserved final phenylalanine or tryptophan is absent from the CDR3, which likely points to a read error. The J gene is TRBJ2-3, the V gene TRBV6-1; tentative D call: TRBD1 (5 bases). The J call is doubtful: the DNA matches TRBJ1-5 better. The CDR3 consists of 14 residues. Germline assignment: CDR1 MNHNS and CDR2 SASEGT. The CDR3 loop reads CASADPTGGDTQHG. CDR3 coding DNA: TGTGCCAGCGCCGACCCAACGGGGGGAGATACGCAGCATGGT.

V gene TRBV5-4 combines with J gene TRBJ2-2; D call uncertain. The CDR3 has 14 residues. Trimming shortened V by 6 bases and J by 6 bases, and 15 bases separated the two germline ends. Germline V CDR1 and CDR2: SGHNT, YYREEE (reference sequence). The CDR3 spells CASTRWVTAGELFF. In DNA form, the CDR3 reads TGTGCCAGCACCCGGTGGGTTACGGCCGGGGAGCTGTTTTTT.

This chain connects TRBV11-3 to TRBJ2-7; D remains unclear. Germline assignment: CDR1 SGHNT and CDR2 YENEEA. Trimming shortened V by 5 bases and J by 2 bases, and 7 bases separated the two germline ends. This CDR3 comprises 12 residues. The CDR3 region has the DNA TGTGCCAGCAGCCCCCAACCCTACGAGCAGTACTTC. Residues: CASSPQPYEQYF.

This clone was detected only a few times. The chain recombines TRBV5-1 with TRBJ2-2, with D possibly matching TRBD1 (5 bases). The CDR3 contains 14 residues. V shed 0 bases and J shed 4 bases, with 7 bases lying between them. Per germline, CDR1 SGHRS and CDR2 YFSETQ. CDR3 coding DNA: TGCGCCAGCAGCTTGGGACAGATCACCGGGGAGCTGTTTTTT. The encoded protein is CASSLGQITGELFF.

This clone was counted at least ten times. This sequence joins TRBV6-1 and TRBJ1-2; 8 nucleotides agree with TRBD1. The CDR3 covers 16 residues. The J segment lost 5 bases and the V segment lost 5 bases, leaving 13 bases of the junction unmatched. CDR1 is MNHNS and CDR2 is SASEGT in the germline V gene. The CDR3 DNA follows: TGTGCCAGCAGTACCACGGTTCCCACAGGGGGGTATGGCTACACCTTC. This gives the protein CASSTTVPTGGYGYTF.

The chain recombines TRBV19 with TRBJ2-2; 9 nucleotides agree with TRBD1. The CDR3 is 15 residues long. Germline V lookup: CDR1 LNHDA, CDR2 SQIVND (reference sequence). J lost 7 bases, V lost 6 bases, and 9 bases had no gene match. The CDR3 DNA is TGTGCCAGTAGCCCCCGGACAGGGGACCTCGGGGAGCTGTTTTTT. It specifies CASSPRTGDLGELFF.

Worth noting for this clone: The sample holds other DNA sequences that translate to the same CDR3. This CDR3 reads CASSSGGDGGELFF. The CDR3 coding sequence is TGCGCCAGCAGCTCGGGAGGAGATGGCGGGGAGCTGTTTTTT. The rearrangement links TRBV5-1 to TRBJ2-2; 7 bases are a match to TRBD2. Trimming at V came to 3 bases and at J to 7 bases, leaving 6 bases not matched to a gene. The CDR3 loop spans 14 amino acids. Germline V gene lookup returns CDR1 SGHRS and CDR2 YFSETQ.

The table lists this clone with many counts. The chain recombines TRBV7-8 with TRBJ2-5; 7 positions agree with TRBD2. Germline CDR1 is SGHVS and CDR2 is FQNEAQ. Trimming cost V 1 base and J 4 bases; bases outside gene matches: 6. This CDR3 comprises 15 residues. In DNA, the CDR3 is TGTGCCAGCAGCTTAGTCGCGGGGGAGGGAGAGACCCAGTACTTC. Translation gives CASSLVAGEGETQYF.

The V call is TRBV11-2, the J call TRBJ1-3; perhaps TRBD1 as D (6 bases). The CDR3 has 15 residues. V shed 3 bases and J shed 4 bases, with 13 bases lying between them. In germline, CDR1 is SGHAT, CDR2 FQNNGV. The CDR3 sequence is CASSFRGARGNTIYF. The CDR3 nucleotides read TGTGCCAGCAGCTTCAGGGGCGCGAGAGGAAACACCATATATTTT. The entire variable domain, with the rest obtained from reference TRBV11-2 and TRBJ1-3, is as follows: EAGVAQSPRYKIIEKRQSVAFWCNPISGHATLYWYQQILGQGPKLLIQFQNNGVVDDSQLPKDRFSAERLKGVDSTLKIQPAKLEDSAVYLCASSFRGARGNTIYFGEGSWLTVV.

This clone occurred many times. J is TRBJ1-5 and V is TRBV19; D might be TRBD1 (5 bases). V lost 7 bases and J 4 bases, leaving 20 bases between the germline ends. In germline, CDR1 is LNHDA, CDR2 SQIVND (reference sequence). The length of the CDR3 is 16 residues. CDR3 loop: CASTKLVSAGNQPQHF. The CDR3 DNA follows: TGTGCCAGTACCAAGCTGGTTTCGGCAGGGAATCAGCCCCAGCATTTT. Complete variable domain (other parts from reference TRBV19 and TRBJ1-5): DGGITQSPKYLFRKEGQNVTLSCEQNLNHDAMYWYRQDPGQGLRLIYYSQIVNDFQKGDIAEGYSVSREKKESFPLTVTSAQKNPTAFYLCASTKLVSAGNQPQHFGDGTRLSIL.

The CDR3 region is CASSYSNRASIIYF. CDR3 DNA: TGTGCCAGCAGTTACTCGAACAGGGCCAGCATCATATATTTT. This chain uses TRBV6-2 or TRBV6-3 with TRBJ1-3, with D perhaps matching TRBD1 (6 bases). The CDR3 has 14 amino acids. Germline V gene data show CDR1 as MNHEY and CDR2 as SVGEGT. V gave up 0 bases and J gave up 12 bases, with 15 bases separating them.

This clone was counted ten times or more. The chain has TRBV20-1 and TRBJ2-7; TRBD2 is a possible D gene (5 bases). V was cut by 3 bases and J by 6 bases, with 9 bases left in between. Germline CDR1 reads DFQATT; CDR2 reads SNEGSKA (reference sequence). The CDR3 length is 11 residues. CDR3 in amino acids: CSASPGFEQYF. CDR3 nucleotides: TGCAGTGCTAGTCCGGGATTCGAGCAGTACTTC.

This clone was observed at least ten times. This chain connects TRBV19 to TRBJ2-1; the D gene is possibly TRBD2 (5 bases). Germline CDR1 reads LNHDA; CDR2 reads SQIVND (reference sequence). This CDR3 is 14 amino acids long. V lost 3 bases, J lost 8 bases, and 14 bases lay in between. The CDR3 sequence: CASSIKWGSDEQFF. The CDR3 DNA reads TGTGCCAGTAGTATCAAATGGGGTAGCGATGAGCAGTTCTTC.

In this sample, this clone turned up many times. The V call is TRBV27, the J call TRBJ1-2, with 8 bases matching TRBD1. The CDR3 is made up of 14 amino acids. V lost 7 bases, J lost 4 bases, and 8 bases stayed unmatched. Germline assignment: CDR1 MNHEY and CDR2 SMNVEV (reference sequence). CDR3 loop: CASKRTGLGYGYTF. DNA of the CDR3: TGTGCCAGCAAAAGGACAGGGCTCGGCTATGGCTACACCTTC.

J is TRBJ2-1 and V is TRBV11-1; 11 bases fit TRBD2. Germline assignment: CDR1 SGHAT and CDR2 FQDESV (reference sequence). CDR3 length: 15 residues. V shed 7 bases and J 5 bases; nucleotides not matched to a gene: 7. CDR3 DNA sequence: TGTGCCAGCAACCTACTAGCGGGGGAGGACAATGAGCAGTTCTTC. Protein product: CASNLLAGEDNEQFF.

This clone occurred many times. The gene calls are TRBV29-1 and TRBJ1-1, with TRBD1 matching 9 bases. CDR1 is SQVTM and CDR2 is ANQGSEA in the germline V gene. V trimming: 1 base; J trimming: 0 bases; junction bases outside the gene matches: 6. This CDR3 spans 16 amino acids. The CDR3 here is CSVEADRGSMNTEAFF. Written as DNA, the CDR3 is TGCAGCGTTGAAGCGGACAGGGGTTCTATGAACACTGAAGCTTTCTTT.

The CDR3 spells CASSPASRTYEQYF. CDR3 bases: TGTGCCAGCAGTCCCGCTAGCCGAACCTACGAGCAGTACTTC. The V gene is TRBV12-3 or TRBV12-4, the J gene TRBJ2-7; D might be TRBD2 (5 bases). The CDR3 contains 14 residues. V gave up 5 bases and J gave up 2 bases, with 13 bases separating them.

Concerning this clone: The CDR3 does not close with the conserved phenylalanine or tryptophan, likely indicating a read error. V usage is TRBV20-1 and J usage is TRBJ2-1; 10 bases match TRBD1. Gene TRBJ2-7 matches the end of the DNA better, so the J call may be wrong. The CDR3 contains 14 residues. The germline V gene has CDR1 DFQATT and CDR2 SNEGSKA (reference sequence). DNA for the CDR3: TGCAGTGCTAGGCATGTGACAGGGGGCGATGAGCAGTACTAC. Translated, it gives CSARHVTGGDEQYY.

This clone has more than one count but fewer than ten. The rearrangement uses TRBV28 and TRBJ1-6; D gene uncertain. CDR1 is MDHEN, CDR2 SYDVKM, per germline. With 1 base removed from V and 6 bases from J, the gap between germline ends came to 10 bases. The CDR3 runs to 15 residues. CDR3: CASSLSRLINSPLHF. The CDR3 DNA sequence: TGTGCCAGCAGTTTATCCCGCCTAATTAATTCACCCCTCCACTTT.